These T cell receptor beta chains were read from a single sample in a study of blood T cells in healthy people across ages. TCRdb analysed the 5' RACE reads with MiXCR anew, one entry per CDR3 protein. The data show about 900,000 distinct CDR3 sequences, with roughly 50% seen just once and around 15% held by the top ten. Input material: blood. The receptors were sampled from a man aged 30 to 45 in good health. The CDR3 runs from the conserved cysteine through the conserved F or W. Each record gives: V gene, clone size, J gene, D gene, CDR3 DNA, CDR3 protein. D genes are given only for firm matches. The size field is filled for only some rows; it gives once, few, many or a size class.

TRBV4-2	many	TRBJ2-5	.	TGTGCCAGCAGCCAACATTCCCGGCCAGCCCAAGAGACCCAGTACTTC	CASSQHSRPAQETQYF
TRBV5-6	.	TRBJ2-3	.	TGTGCCAGCAGCTTGATCTCTGACAGGTCCTACACAGATACGCAGTATTTT	CASSLISDRSYTDTQYF
TRBV25-1	.	TRBJ2-3	.	TGTGCCAGCAGTCCCGAAGGCCGACTCACAGATACGCAGTATTTT	CASSPEGRLTDTQYF
TRBV12-5	medium-sized	TRBJ2-7	.	TGTGCTAGTGACCTTCGGGGGAACTGGTACGAGCAGTACTTC	CASDLRGNWYEQYF
TRBV7-9	few	TRBJ2-1	.	TGTGCCAGCAGCCAGCCGGGGGCGGGGGCCTACTACAATGAGCAGTTCTTC	CASSQPGAGAYYNEQFF
TRBV10-3	.	TRBJ2-7	TRBD2	TGTGCCACCGGACTAGCGGGGGCAAACTACGAGCAGTACTTC	CATGLAGANYEQYF
TRBV5-1	few	TRBJ2-3	.	TGCGCCAGCAGGTTTTTCTCAGATACGCAGTATTTT	CASRFFSDTQYF
TRBV4-2	few	TRBJ2-3	.	TGTGCCAGCAGCCAAGATACAGCGGCTAGCACAGATACGCAGTATTTT	CASSQDTAASTDTQYF
TRBV29-1	few	TRBJ2-5	.	TGCAGCGTTGAGACCCCGGGGAGAAACCAAGAGACCCAGTACTTC	CSVETPGRNQETQYF
TRBV12-3/TRBV12-4	.	TRBJ1-3	TRBD1	TGTGCCAGCAGTCTCACAGGGGTTGCTGGAAACACCATATATTTT	CASSLTGVAGNTIYF
TRBV7-2	few	TRBJ2-7	.	TGTGCCAGCAGCTTACAAGGGTTGAACGAGCAGTACTTC	CASSLQGLNEQYF
TRBV19	.	TRBJ1-2	.	TGTGCCAGTAGTACCACCTCTACAAGCTATGGCTACACCTTC	CASSTTSTSYGYTF
TRBV5-1	once	TRBJ2-4	.	TGCGCCAGTTCCAGGGAAGCCAAAAACATTCAGTACTTC	CASSREAKNIQYF
TRBV20-1	.	TRBJ2-7	.	TGCAGTGCTAGAGGCGTATACGCTCCGTCCTACGAGCAGTACTTC	CSARGVYAPSYEQYF
TRBV29-1	.	TRBJ2-1	.	TGCAGCGTTGAAGAGGGTAGCTCCTACAATGAGCAGTTCTTC	CSVEEGSSYNEQFF
TRBV11-3	few	TRBJ2-7	.	TGTGCCAGCAGCTTAGATGAGCGGGTCGCCTACGAGCAGTACTTT	CASSLDERVAYEQYF
TRBV20-1	few	TRBJ2-3	TRBD2	TGCAGTGCTAGAAGTGGCGGGGGGGCCGGAGATACGCAGTATTTT	CSARSGGGAGDTQYF
TRBV5-1	.	TRBJ2-2	.	TGCGCCAGTACCGGGACAATGAACACCGGGGAGCTGTTTTTT	CASTGTMNTGELFF
TRBV12-3/TRBV12-4	.	TRBJ1-1	.	TGTGCCAGCAGTTCTCATATAGTGAACACTGAAGCTTTCTTT	CASSSHIVNTEAFF
TRBV4-3	.	TRBJ1-1	TRBD1	TGCGCCAGCAGCCTAGACAGGGTGGAAACTGAAGCTTTCTTT	CASSLDRVETEAFF
TRBV20-1	.	TRBJ1-5	.	TGCAGTGCTAGAGGCGAAACAGACCAGCCCCAGCATTTT	CSARGETDQPQHF
TRBV12-3/TRBV12-4	.	TRBJ1-2	.	TGTGCCAGCTTGGGGGGCGTGGGGTACTATGGCTACACCTTC	CASLGGVGYYGYTF
TRBV6-2/TRBV6-3	.	TRBJ1-1	.	TGTGCCAGCAGACCCGGGGGCCCAGTCACTGAAGCTTTCTTT	CASRPGGPVTEAFF
TRBV4-2	.	TRBJ2-3	.	TGTGCCAGCAGCCAAGGCCGGGGCGAGTCAGATACGCAGTATTTT	CASSQGRGESDTQYF
TRBV27	.	TRBJ1-5	.	TGTGCCAGCAGTCTAAGGGGCCACAGCCGGAGCAATCAGCCCCAGCATTTT	CASSLRGHSRSNQPQHF
TRBV4-1	few	TRBJ2-5	TRBD1	TGCGCCAGCAGCCAAGGCCAGGGGGAAAAGCAGTACTTC	CASSQGQGEKQYF
TRBV5-1	.	TRBJ1-3	.	TGCGCCAGCAGCCTTGGGGGACTTTACTCTGGAAACACCATATATTTT	CASSLGGLYSGNTIYF
TRBV27	.	TRBJ2-7	.	TGTGCCAGCAGTTCGAGCGGGTGGAGCTCCTACGAGCAGTACTTC	CASSSSGWSSYEQYF
TRBV25-1	.	TRBJ2-7	.	TGTGCCACTGGGGGAACAATCTACGAGCAGTACTTC	CATGGTIYEQYF
TRBV3-1	many	TRBJ1-1	.	TGTGCCAGCAGCCAAGTTCCCGGAGAGAACACTGAAGCTTTCTTT	CASSQVPGENTEAFF
TRBV20-1	.	TRBJ1-5	TRBD1	TGCAGTGCCCGAAAGGGGGCGGCTAGTCAGCCCCAGCATTTT	CSARKGAASQPQHF
TRBV6-2/TRBV6-3	.	TRBJ2-7	.	TGTGCCAGCAGTTACCCGACTGACTCCTACGAGCAGTACTTC	CASSYPTDSYEQYF